Listed below are T cell receptor beta chains from one sample, sequenced in a study of cytomegalovirus exposure and HLA in healthy donors. Here immunoSEQ multiplex PCR was the method, and the copy in TCRdb shows in-frame clones only, minus some. The sample has approximately 150,000 clones; 70% to 75% are singletons. The sequencing input was PBMCs. The receptors were gathered from a man aged 18 to 35 in good health and CMV-seropositive. The conserved cysteine and the conserved F or W are not part of the CDR3 here. The D gene is left open where the match is weak.

V: TRBV5-6
J: TRBJ2-1
D: TRBD2
CDR3: ASSPAGRADNEQF

V: TRBV6-1
J: TRBJ1-5
D: NA
CDR3: ASTGAVGNQPQH

V: TRBV11-2
J: TRBJ2-3
D: NA
CDR3: ASSLGTGTSTDTQY

V: TRBV6-5
J: TRBJ1-1
D: NA
CDR3: ASSYSEVLNTEAF

V: TRBV30
J: TRBJ2-2
D: NA
CDR3: AWAPRAGELF

V: TRBV11-2
J: TRBJ1-2
D: TRBD1
CDR3: ASSLPGTGSGYT

V: TRBV5-6
J: TRBJ1-5
D: NA
CDR3: ASSTQGYQPQH

V: TRBV19
J: TRBJ2-2
D: NA
CDR3: ASSIVGAHGELF

V: TRBV11-3
J: TRBJ2-5
D: NA
CDR3: ASSYPPGETQY

V: TRBV9
J: TRBJ2-5
D: TRBD2
CDR3: ASSVAGLAEETQY

V: TRBV6-1
J: TRBJ1-5
D: NA
CDR3: ASSEGSYSNQPQH

V: TRBV29-1
J: TRBJ2-2
D: NA
CDR3: SVTTGFTGELF

V: TRBV27
J: TRBJ1-5
D: TRBD1
CDR3: ASGWGEGADSNQPQH

V: TRBV30
J: TRBJ2-2
D: TRBD1
CDR3: AWNPGQGTGELF

V: TRBV5-4
J: TRBJ1-1
D: TRBD1
CDR3: ASSVDRDLGTEAF

V: TRBV27
J: TRBJ1-1
D: TRBD1
CDR3: ASSLQGTNTEAF

V: TRBV7-6
J: TRBJ2-3
D: TRBD2
CDR3: ASSPSGGALGDTQY

V: TRBV4-2
J: TRBJ2-3
D: NA
CDR3: ASSPLTTRGGDTQY